The 5 T cell receptor beta chains given below trace back to one sample, sequenced in a study of blood T cell repertoires in COVID-19. TCRdb's table, derived via immunoSEQ multiplex PCR, lists solely in-frame clones and lacks some. Found here are around 400,000 clones, around nine tenths of them singletons; the top ten hold about 1.7%. Sequences were obtained from PBMCs or T cells enriched from blood (not recorded which). These receptors were obtained from a woman in her 30s who had recovered from COVID-19.

This clone appeared once. This sequence joins TRBV12-3 or TRBV12-4 and TRBJ1-5, with D uncertain. The V and J ends lost 3 bases and 8 bases respectively, with 11 bases between them. The CDR3 is 13 residues long. The CDR3 region is CASSLRGLEPQHF. CDR3 nucleotide sequence: TGTGCCAGCAGTTTGCGGGGATTAGAGCCCCAGCATTTT.

V usage is TRBV24-1 and J usage is TRBJ2-3, with a tentative D call TRBD2 (5 bases). V shed 2 bases and J shed 2 bases, with 16 bases lying between them. Germline CDR1 reads KGHDR; CDR2 reads SFDVKD. This CDR3 comprises 17 residues. CDR3 nucleotides: TGTGCCACCAGTGATTGGAGAGGTAGCGCACTCACAGATACGCAGTATTTT. Translation: CATSDWRGSALTDTQYF.

This clone was found a few times. V usage is TRBV28 and J usage is TRBJ2-1; 12 nucleotides line up with TRBD2. Germline CDR1 and CDR2: MDHEN and SYDVKM. This CDR3 comprises 13 residues. Germline trimming cut 10 bases from V and 9 bases from J; bases unmatched to any gene: 7. In nucleotides, the CDR3 is TGTGCCACCTCTAGCGGGAGGGTGGGTGAGCAGTTCTTC. As protein: CATSSGRVGEQFF. Variable domain in full (rest from reference TRBV28 and TRBJ2-1): DVKVTQSSRYLVKRTGEKVFLECVQDMDHENMFWYRQDPGLGLRLIYFSYDVKMKEKGDIPEGYSVSREKKERFSLILESASTNQTSMYLCATSSGRVGEQFFGPGTRLTVL.

The J gene is TRBJ1-4, the V gene TRBV27; possible D gene TRBD1, 5 bases. Germline V lookup: CDR1 MNHEY, CDR2 SMNVEV (reference sequence). CDR3 length equals 14 residues. V dropped 6 bases and J dropped 4 bases, with 12 bases sitting between them. The CDR3 nucleotides read TGTGCCAGCAGGGGGTGGGGCGGTAATGAAAAACTGTTTTTT. Amino acid sequence: CASRGWGGNEKLFF.

Details on this clone: The junction departs from the called germline gene at one end, perhaps through a read error. V is TRBV6-5 and J is TRBJ1-2, with 7 bases identical to TRBD1. The germline CDR1 and CDR2 sequences are MNHEY and SVGAGI. The CDR3 is made up of 13 amino acids. CDR3 amino acids: CASSCSADRRISF. The CDR3 coding sequence is TGTGCCAGCAGTTGCTCCGCGGACAGGAGGATCTCTTTC.